The 14 T cell receptor beta chains in this list originate from one sample, sequenced in a study of breast tumors, draining lymph nodes, adjacent tissues. Axillary draining lymph nodes of breast cancer patients supplied the node samples. TCRdb analysed the multiplex PCR reads with MiXCR anew, one entry per CDR3 protein. Of about 230,000 distinct CDR3 sequences detected, approximately 30% appear once; the ten largest clones hold about 1.4%. Sequencing was carried out using axillary lymph node tissue. These receptor sequences come from a female donor with breast cancer. Some clones in this sample may be carry-over from other donors' samples.

On this clonotype itself: A clone one base away is much larger, so this may be a read error. The chain carries TRBV20-1 and TRBJ2-2, with D perhaps TRBD2 (5 bases). The germline V gene encodes CDR1 DFQATT and CDR2 SNEGSKA (reference sequence). This CDR3 is built from 14 residues. CDR3 loop: CCAKDGLGTGEPFF. CDR3 DNA: TGCTGTGCGAAGGACGGGTTGGGCACCGGGGAGCCGTTTTTT.

This clonotype appeared a few times. A much larger clone lies a single base off, so this may be a read error. The chain joins TRBV20-1 to TRBJ2-1; the match to TRBD2 covers 9 bases. Germline V CDR1 and CDR2: DFQATT, SNEGSKA (reference sequence). Germline trimming cut 1 base from V and 12 bases from J; bases unmatched to any gene: 7. The CDR3 loop spans 13 amino acids. The CDR3 DNA reads as TGCAGTGCTAGAGGGACTAGCGAAAGTGCGCAGTTCTTC. Translating gives CSARGTSESAQFF.

This clonotype has a count of ten or more. The rearrangement links TRBV7-6 to TRBJ2-7; D gene unclear. This CDR3 region has 13 residues. V was pared by 1 base and J by 2 bases, with 6 bases between. Germline V gene sequence: CDR1 SGHVS, CDR2 FNYEAQ. The CDR3 DNA follows: TGTGCCAGCAGCTTAGACTGGGCCTACGAGCAGTACTTC. Translating it yields CASSLDWAYEQYF.

About this clonotype itself: The junction departs from germline at one end; a sequencing error may be responsible. The V gene is TRBV7-7, the J gene TRBJ2-2; 10 bases are shared with TRBD1. This CDR3 comprises 13 residues. CDR1 and CDR2 (germline): SSHAT, FNYEAQ (reference sequence). This CDR3 reads CASSTTGGGEPFF. CDR3 bases: TGTGCTAGCAGTACGACAGGGGGCGGGGAGCCGTTCTTT. The full variable domain, its missing parts supplied by reference TRBV7-7 and TRBJ2-2, is GAGVSQSPRYKVTKRGQDVTLRCDPISSHATLYWYQQALGQGPEFLTYFNYEAQPDKSGLPSDRFSAERPEGSISTLTIQRTEQRDSAMYRCASSTTGGGEPFFGEGSRLTVL.

V is TRBV5-1 and J is TRBJ1-1; the match to TRBD1 covers 7 bases. The ends lost 5 bases at V and 1 base at J; junction bases unmatched: 8. The CDR3 has 15 residues. CDR1 SGHRS and CDR2 YFSETQ come from the germline V gene. As DNA, the CDR3 is TGCGCCAGCAGTTCCCGGACAGGAGGGAACACTGAAGCTTTCTTT. This encodes CASSSRTGGNTEAFF.

This sequence joins TRBV28 and TRBJ2-1; D is unclear. There are 14 residues in the CDR3. V was shortened by 5 bases and J by 3 bases, with 11 bases between the two germline ends. Germline V CDR1 and CDR2: MDHEN, SYDVKM. CDR3 sequence (DNA): TGTGCCAGCAGTCTCCCGGTAGGCTACAATGAGCAGTTCTTC. Its translation is CASSLPVGYNEQFF.

This clonotype was picked up many times. This rearrangement joins TRBV5-1 to TRBJ2-7, with 12 bases identical to TRBD2. CDR1 SGHRS and CDR2 YFSETQ come from the germline V gene. Germline trimming cut 5 bases from V and 5 bases from J; bases unmatched to any gene: 5. This CDR3 has 14 residues. This CDR3 reads CASRTSGSRDEQYF. CDR3 in DNA: TGCGCCAGCAGGACTAGCGGGAGTCGTGACGAGCAGTACTTC.

This clonotype was seen many times. The chain uses TRBV5-6 and TRBJ2-1, with D possibly TRBD2 on 6 matching bases. CDR3 length equals 20 residues. From germline, CDR1 is SGHDT and CDR2 YYEEEE. The V end was cut by 0 bases, the J end by 0 bases, with 22 bases between. The CDR3 protein is CASSLAEIGRRGASYNEQFF. CDR3 nucleotides: TGTGCCAGCAGCTTGGCCGAGATCGGGAGACGGGGAGCCTCCTACAATGAGCAGTTCTTC.

The table lists this clonotype with many counts. The chain carries TRBV24-1 and TRBJ2-7; TRBD2 is a possible D gene (6 bases). With 6 bases removed from V and 7 bases from J, the gap between germline ends came to 15 bases. This CDR3 is 13 amino acids long. Germline lookup yields CDR1 KGHDR and CDR2 SFDVKD. The DNA for the CDR3 is TGTGCCACCAGTCTGACCCTTGGAGGGGAGCAGTACTTC. Encoded protein: CATSLTLGGEQYF.

The V call is TRBV7-3, the J call TRBJ1-6, with D unclear. This CDR3 spans 15 amino acids. The V and J ends lost 5 bases and 10 bases respectively, with 18 bases between them. Germline V CDR1 and CDR2: SGHTA, FQGTGA. CDR3 bases: TGTGCCAGCAGCCCGTCGACGGAAGGTCGGTCACCCCTCCACTTT. Residues: CASSPSTEGRSPLHF.

This clonotype was picked up many times. The J gene is TRBJ1-3, the V gene TRBV19; 8 nucleotides line up with TRBD1. Germline CDR1 is LNHDA and CDR2 is SQIVND (reference sequence). V lost 10 bases, J lost 5 bases, and 10 bases stayed unmatched. The CDR3 covers 14 residues. The CDR3 loop is CATLEDRGRNTIYF. CDR3 nucleotide sequence: TGTGCCACCCTCGAAGACAGGGGAAGAAACACCATATATTTT.

This clonotype occurred many times. This chain connects TRBV18 to TRBJ2-5; D not resolved. Germline values: CDR1 KGHSH, CDR2 LQKENI. The germline V and J ends were trimmed by 3 bases and 1 base, with 9 bases remaining between them. This CDR3 is 14 amino acids long. The CDR3 loop reads CASSPKTLQETQYF. The CDR3 DNA reads as TGTGCCAGCTCACCGAAGACGCTCCAAGAGACCCAGTACTTC.

V gene TRBV2 combines with J gene TRBJ2-2; 14 nucleotides line up with TRBD2. With V trimmed by 6 bases and J by 6 bases, 6 bases remained unmatched. There are 16 residues in the CDR3. CDR1 and CDR2 from the germline V gene are SNHLY and FYNNEI. CDR3 sequence: CASSSGTSGSPGELFF. In DNA form, the CDR3 reads TGTGCCAGCAGCTCCGGGACTAGCGGGAGCCCCGGGGAGCTGTTTTTT.

There are a few counts of this clonotype. J is TRBJ1-4 and V is TRBV6-1, with D possibly being TRBD1 (6 bases). V lost 6 bases and J 8 bases, leaving 16 bases between the germline ends. There are 14 residues in the CDR3. CDR1 MNHNS and CDR2 SASEGT come from the germline V gene. The CDR3 sequence: CASREGGWGEKLFF. CDR3 in DNA: TGTGCCAGCAGGGAGGGGGGATGGGGCGAAAAACTGTTTTTT.